This T cell receptor beta chain originates from a study of CD8 T cells in ankylosing spondylitis. Overall study findings and caveats: Seemingly distinctive of ankylosing spondylitis blood was a TCR beta motif formed by eight highly homologous variants. The authors reported significant enrichment of disease-linked clones in matched ankylosing spondylitis synovial fluid.

Quantitative 5'-RACE with molecular barcodes produced the TCR beta libraries. Via MiXCR, TCRdb re-called the 5' RACE reads, giving one row per CDR3 protein. The table includes nearly 250,000 distinct CDR3 sequences, 32% detected once. This CDR3 has 12 residues. The V end was cut by 4 bases, the J end by 7 bases, with 8 bases between. This clonotype was counted a few times. Antigen: not known. The chain recombines TRBV12-3 or TRBV12-4 with TRBJ1-3; D possibly corresponds to TRBD1 (5 bases). The sequence came from a male donor with ankylosing spondylitis or in good health (not recorded which). The sample was blood, either unsorted or a sorted T cell fraction (not recorded which). DNA for the CDR3: TGTGCCAGCAGTTGGCGGGGGAACACCATATATTTT. Translation gives CASSWRGNTIYF.